The 30 T cell receptor beta chains reported below all come from one sample, sequenced in a study of T cells in Graves' hyperthyroidism and ophthalmopathy (dated by TCRdb to between 2017 and 2020). The library was obtained by multiplex PCR. Sequencer: Illumina HiSeq 2000. The TCR beta CDR3 regions were amplified from RNA transcripts. The TCR CDR3 was subjected to a first round of RT-PCR using the HTBI primer set and the Qiagen OneStep RT-PCR kit. TCRdb reran the public reads through fastp at Q25 and MiXCR, keeping productive beta chains. Here each entry gathers all rows of one CDR3 protein and keeps the most common genes and DNA. Present in this sample are approximately 590,000 distinct CDR3 sequences, more than 15% of which were seen just once. The leading ten clones occupy under 8% of the sample. Sequencing was carried out using blood. These TCRs come from a young woman with Graves' hyperthyroidism.

This clonotype was counted many times. This chain links TRBV6-6 with TRBJ2-1, with 14 bases identical to TRBD2. V trimming: 2 bases; J trimming: 6 bases; junction bases outside the gene matches: 6. Germline V gene data show CDR1 as MNHNY and CDR2 as SVGAGI (reference sequence). The CDR3 is made up of 17 amino acids. The CDR3 region is CASSYGAGLAGGNEQFF. The CDR3 nucleotides are TGTGCCAGCAGTTACGGGGCTGGACTAGCGGGAGGCAATGAGCAGTTCTTC.

The gene calls are TRBV2 and TRBJ2-5; 7 bases are shared with TRBD1. The CDR3 contains 13 residues. V gave up 8 bases and J gave up 0 bases; unmatched junction bases: 3. Germline assignment: CDR1 SNHLY and CDR2 FYNNEI. The CDR3: CASYRGYQETQYF. The CDR3 DNA sequence: TGTGCCAGCTACAGGGGATACCAAGAGACCCAGTACTTC.

V and J are TRBV4-1 and TRBJ2-1, with D hard to call. With 4 bases removed from V and 7 bases from J, the gap between germline ends came to 20 bases. The CDR3 is 16 amino acids. CDR1 is MGHRA and CDR2 is YSYEKL in the germline V gene. The CDR3 DNA is TGCGCCAGCAGCCTTAGATCCAGGTTCGGGTTTAATGAGCAGTTCTTC. It translates to CASSLRSRFGFNEQFF.

The table lists this clonotype with many counts. This chain links TRBV5-1 with TRBJ2-7; weak D call: TRBD1 (6 bases). The CDR3 has 17 amino acids. Trimming cost V 4 bases and J 2 bases, with 22 bases left between them. Germline loops: CDR1 SGHRS, CDR2 YFSETQ. DNA of the CDR3: TGCGCCAGCAGCCTGACCTGGACAGAAACTATCCCCTACGAGCAGTACTTC. Translated: CASSLTWTETIPYEQYF.

The chain employs TRBV5-4 and TRBJ2-2; TRBD2 matches at 7 bases. CDR1 and CDR2 (germline): SGHNT, YYREEE (reference sequence). V was pared by 2 bases and J by 7 bases, with 11 bases of the junction left unmatched. CDR3 length equals 16 residues. CDR3 DNA sequence: TGTGCCAGCAGCTTAATGAGGACTAGTCGGGTCGGGGAGCTGTTTTTT. Translated, it gives CASSLMRTSRVGELFF.

In its sample, this clonotype was seen a few times. This chain connects TRBV10-3 to TRBJ2-3; 13 bases line up with TRBD2. J was trimmed by 2 bases and V by 6 bases; bases with no gene match: 8. Germline CDR1 and CDR2: ENHRY and SYGVKD. This CDR3 spans 17 amino acids. The CDR3 sequence is CAIRRRLAGGVTDTQYF. The CDR3 DNA follows: TGTGCCATCAGAAGGAGACTAGCGGGAGGTGTCACAGATACGCAGTATTTT.

This clonotype was picked up many times. The chain carries TRBV3-1 and TRBJ1-1; D ambiguous. The CDR3 runs 15 residues. Trimming pared 0 bases from V and 7 bases from J, leaving 15 bases between. CDR1 is LGHDT and CDR2 is YNNKEL in the germline V gene (reference sequence). CDR3 protein: CASSQDGPYFGEAFF. In DNA, the CDR3 is TGTGCCAGCAGCCAAGATGGTCCTTACTTCGGTGAAGCTTTCTTT.

In this sample, this clonotype turned up many times. The chain carries TRBV27 and TRBJ2-1, with 12 bases aligning to TRBD2. Trimming cost V 6 bases and J 15 bases; bases outside gene matches: 6. The CDR3 length is 12 residues. Germline V lookup: CDR1 MNHEY, CDR2 SMNVEV (reference sequence). As DNA, the CDR3 is TGTGCCAGCAGAAGACTAGCGGGAGCACCGTTCTTC. Residues: CASRRLAGAPFF.

The sample holds many counts of this clonotype. This chain links TRBV28 with TRBJ1-2; no clear D gene. V shed 5 bases and J shed 2 bases, with 6 bases lying between them. This CDR3 spans 12 amino acids. Germline CDR1 reads MDHEN; CDR2 reads SYDVKM. CDR3 in DNA: TGTGCCAGCAGTCGAGGGAACTATGGCTACACCTTC. It codes for CASSRGNYGYTF.

This clonotype was counted at least ten times. The J gene is TRBJ2-3, the V gene TRBV3-1; perhaps D is TRBD1 or TRBD2 (5 bases each). Trimming left V 1 base short and J 9 bases short, with 14 bases between. The V gene's germline CDR1 is LGHDT and CDR2 YNNKEL (reference sequence). This CDR3 contains 14 residues. The CDR3 DNA follows: TGTGCCAGCAGCCAAGTCGGGGCCGTGGGGACGCAGTATTTT. Translating it yields CASSQVGAVGTQYF.

At least ten counts were recorded for this clonotype. The rearrangement links TRBV27 to TRBJ2-5; TRBD2 matches at 8 bases. V was clipped by 6 bases and J by 4 bases; unmatched bases: 7. Looked up from germline, CDR1 is MNHEY and CDR2 is SMNVEV (reference sequence). The CDR3 runs to 14 residues. The CDR3 nucleotides are TGTGCCAGCAGCCTAAGCGGGAGCGGAGAGACCCAGTACTTC. Translation: CASSLSGSGETQYF.

This clonotype was found many times. The chain uses TRBV11-2 and TRBJ2-2, with D perhaps matching TRBD2 (6 bases). With 3 bases removed from V and 5 bases from J, the gap between germline ends came to 10 bases. Germline V gene lookup returns CDR1 SGHAT and CDR2 FQNNGV. The CDR3 runs 14 residues. This chain's CDR3 is CASSFRGVTGELFF. DNA of the CDR3: TGTGCCAGCAGCTTTCGCGGGGTGACCGGGGAGCTGTTTTTT.

This clonotype has a count of ten or more. The CDR3 loop is CACGVLQGSSYNSPLHF. CDR3 bases: TGTGCCTGCGGAGTTCTACAGGGGAGCTCCTATAATTCACCCCTCCACTTT. The rearrangement links TRBV30 to TRBJ1-6; 7 bases line up with TRBD1. Germline trimming cut 6 bases from V and 0 bases from J; bases unmatched to any gene: 11. From germline, CDR1 is GTSNPN and CDR2 SVGIG (reference sequence). The CDR3 is made up of 17 amino acids.

This clonotype was recorded at least ten times. The chain joins TRBV12-3 or TRBV12-4 to TRBJ1-6, with D unresolved. V lost 1 base and J lost 9, with 13 bases in between. The CDR3 has 15 amino acids. CDR3 sequence reads: CASSLDFGVGSPLHF. In nucleotides, the CDR3 is TGTGCCAGCAGTTTAGACTTTGGAGTGGGTTCACCCCTCCACTTT.

This clonotype was counted between two and nine times. This sequence joins TRBV27 and TRBJ2-3, with D perhaps TRBD1 (6 bases). This CDR3 has 17 amino acids. Germline CDR1 MNHEY, CDR2 SMNVEV (reference sequence). Trimming stripped 4 bases from V and 0 bases from J, with 17 bases between. The CDR3 DNA sequence: TGTGCCAGCAGTTCTATAGTCGGGACACGAAGCACAGATACGCAGTATTTT. It codes for CASSSIVGTRSTDTQYF.

This clonotype has more than one count but fewer than ten. The chain links TRBV6-2 or TRBV6-3 to TRBJ1-1; a possible D gene is TRBD1 (5 bases). This CDR3 has 13 residues. Trimming pared 4 bases from V and 4 bases from J, leaving 10 bases between. Germline CDR1 is MNHEY and CDR2 is SVGEGT. The CDR3 coding sequence is TGTGCCAGCAGTTCCCGGCAGGGCACTGAAGCTTTCTTT. Its translation is CASSSRQGTEAFF.

This clonotype has at least ten counts. V and J are TRBV7-9 and TRBJ2-7, with a weak D call TRBD2 (6 bases). The germline V gene encodes CDR1 SEHNR and CDR2 FQNEAQ (reference sequence). V was trimmed by 5 bases and J by 7 bases, leaving 21 bases between them. This CDR3 region has 15 residues. The CDR3 loop is CASSPPSWEADEQYF. CDR3 sequence (DNA): TGTGCCAGCAGCCCCCCCTCGTGGGAGGCAGATGAGCAGTACTTC. Complete variable domain (other parts from reference TRBV7-9 and TRBJ2-7): DTGVSQNPRHKITKRGQNVTFRCDPISEHNRLYWYRQTLGQGPEFLTYFQNEAQLEKSRLLSDRFSAERPKGSFSTLEIQRTEQGDSAMYLCASSPPSWEADEQYFGPGTRLTVT.

This rearrangement joins TRBV9 to TRBJ2-3; D not resolved. CDR1 and CDR2 from the germline V gene are SGDLS and YYNGEE. Between the trimmed V and J ends, which lost 2 bases and 3 bases, there was a span of 13 bases. This CDR3 is built from 15 residues. In DNA form, the CDR3 reads TGTGCCAGCAGCGTGGGCAGTGGGGAAACAGATACGCAGTATTTT. Translating gives CASSVGSGETDTQYF.

The rearrangement uses TRBV7-2 and TRBJ2-3; D may be TRBD1 (5 bases). CDR1 is SGHTA, CDR2 FQGNSA, per germline. The CDR3 loop spans 16 amino acids. V was cut by 5 bases and J by 4 bases, with 19 bases left in between. This CDR3 reads CASSPRAGPNPDTQYF. CDR3 sequence (DNA): TGTGCCAGCAGCCCCCGAGCAGGGCCGAACCCAGATACGCAGTATTTT.

This chain joins TRBV6-1 and TRBJ1-1; D ambiguous. Trimming pared 3 bases from V and 1 base from J, leaving 15 bases between. The germline gives CDR1 MNHNS, CDR2 SASEGT. The length of the CDR3 is 16 residues. The chain's CDR3 is CASSERPSDGNTEAFF. In nucleotides, the CDR3 is TGTGCCAGCAGTGAGCGACCCTCTGACGGGAACACTGAAGCTTTCTTT.

The genes are TRBV10-3 and TRBJ2-1; 12 bases line up with TRBD1. The trim removed 4 bases at V and 9 bases at J, leaving 7 bases unmatched. This CDR3 has 15 residues. Per the germline V gene, CDR1 is ENHRY and CDR2 is SYGVKD. CDR3 loop: CAISAPGQGAAEQFF. In DNA, the CDR3 is TGTGCCATCAGTGCGCCGGGACAGGGGGCGGCTGAGCAGTTCTTC.

This clonotype occurred many times. The chain links TRBV7-9 to TRBJ2-7; TRBD2 aligns across 9 bases. The CDR3 consists of 14 residues. The ends lost 6 bases at V and 6 bases at J; junction bases unmatched: 9. The germline V gene encodes CDR1 SEHNR and CDR2 FQNEAQ (reference sequence). Here the CDR3 reads CASRREGVPSEQYF. CDR3 sequence (DNA): TGTGCCAGCAGGCGGGAGGGCGTACCCTCCGAGCAGTACTTC.

Only a few counts were recorded for this clonotype. The rearrangement links TRBV7-9 to TRBJ2-1; the D gene is possibly TRBD1 (6 bases). CDR3 length: 18 residues. V was pared by 5 bases and J by 5 bases, with 25 bases between. Germline V gene lookup returns CDR1 SEHNR and CDR2 FQNEAQ (reference sequence). The CDR3 nucleotides are TGTGCCAGCAGCCCCGGTAGTGGTGGACAGAAAAATAACAATGAGCAGTTCTTC. Protein product: CASSPGSGGQKNNNEQFF.

The table lists this clonotype with a few counts. The chain joins TRBV20-1 to TRBJ1-5, with 7 bases matching TRBD1. There are 14 residues in the CDR3. J lost 0 bases, V lost 5 bases, and 4 bases had no gene match. CDR1 and CDR2 from the germline V gene are DFQATT and SNEGSKA (reference sequence). The CDR3 is CSASGGYSNQPQHF. CDR3 coding DNA: TGCAGTGCTTCAGGGGGTTATAGCAATCAGCCCCAGCATTTT.

This chain connects TRBV2 to TRBJ2-1, with D perhaps matching TRBD1 (5 bases). This CDR3 region has 14 residues. Between the trimmed V and J ends, which lost 10 bases and 8 bases, there was a span of 21 bases. Germline V gives CDR1 SNHLY, CDR2 FYNNEI. CDR3 coding DNA: TGTGCCACACACGGCAGGGTTTTAAATGATGAGCAGTTCTTC. It specifies CATHGRVLNDEQFF.

This clonotype was seen many times. This chain connects TRBV7-2 to TRBJ2-3; 10 bases are shared with TRBD2. Germline V gene sequence: CDR1 SGHTA, CDR2 FQGNSA. The J segment lost 4 bases and the V segment lost 3 bases, leaving 1 base of the junction unmatched. This CDR3 spans 14 amino acids. The CDR3: CASSFGLAADTQYF. CDR3 bases: TGTGCCAGCAGCTTCGGACTAGCGGCAGATACGCAGTATTTT.

This clonotype was recorded many times. The rearrangement uses TRBV3-1 and TRBJ1-2, with a tentative D call TRBD1 (5 bases). Germline lookup yields CDR1 LGHDT and CDR2 YNNKEL (reference sequence). The CDR3 runs to 15 residues. Trimming took 1 base from V and 7 from J, leaving 16 bases between them. CDR3 region: CASSQADRSPGGYTF. The CDR3 DNA reads as TGTGCCAGCAGCCAAGCTGACAGATCCCCGGGTGGCTACACCTTC.

This chain joins TRBV4-3 and TRBJ2-1; maybe TRBD2 (5 bases). Deletions cut 4 bases from V and 3 bases from J, with 16 bases between. From germline, CDR1 is LGHNA and CDR2 YSLEER. This CDR3 region has 16 residues. CDR3 nucleotides: TGCGCCAGCAGCCCTACTACTATGAGCGGCTACAATGAGCAGTTCTTC. The encoded protein is CASSPTTMSGYNEQFF.

This chain links TRBV24-1 with TRBJ2-4, with TRBD2 matching over 7 bases. The CDR3 sequence is 13 residues long. Germline lookup yields CDR1 KGHDR and CDR2 SFDVKD. Unmatched junction bases numbered 3, after V lost 5 bases and J lost 6 bases. As DNA, the CDR3 is TGTGCCACCAGTGCGGGGAGGGGAAACATTCAGTACTTC. This encodes CATSAGRGNIQYF.

The chain combines TRBV20-1 with TRBJ2-1; 11 bases match TRBD2. CDR1 and CDR2 from the germline V gene are DFQATT and SNEGSKA (reference sequence). The CDR3 contains 18 residues. V lost 5 bases, J lost 10 bases, and 22 bases stayed unmatched. The DNA for the CDR3 is TGCAGTGCTCCGATGCGGGCACAGATGGGACTAGCGGTCCACGAGCAGTTCTTC. This codes for CSAPMRAQMGLAVHEQFF.